These 26 T cell receptor beta chains were all obtained from the same sample, sequenced in a study of vaccination and CD4 T cells after COVID-19. Specified treatment: roughly ten-day PBMC culture with coronavirus spike peptide pools or control peptides (ViraFEST assay). Cultured CD4+ T cell DNA was sequenced using the Oncomine TCR Beta short-read assay. In TCRdb, the PCR reads were re-called with MiXCR into one record per CDR3 protein. In the table there are roughly 16,000 distinct CDR3 sequences, around 48% of which are singletons. For these receptors, no antigen is known. The material sequenced was CD4+ T cells from blood, cultured in vitro. The source of these receptors is a human donor who had recovered from COVID-19.

This clonotype has more than one count but fewer than ten. The V gene is TRBV6-1, the J gene TRBJ1-1; no clear D gene. Germline CDR1 reads MNHNS; CDR2 reads SASEGT. With 6 bases removed from V and 1 base from J, the gap between germline ends came to 15 bases. The CDR3 spans 15 residues. The chain's CDR3 is CASRRRVAGNTEAFF. In DNA form, the CDR3 reads TGTGCCAGCAGACGACGAGTGGCGGGGAACACTGAAGCTTTCTTT.

The chain combines TRBV20-1 with TRBJ2-7; TRBD1 is a possible D gene (6 bases). CDR1 is DFQATT and CDR2 is SNEGSKA in the germline V gene (reference sequence). This CDR3 is 16 amino acids long. The germline V and J ends were trimmed by 5 bases and 1 base, with 21 bases remaining between them. CDR3 region: CSAYSTRQVLSYEQYF. The CDR3 DNA follows: TGCAGTGCTTACTCAACGCGACAGGTTTTATCCTACGAGCAGTACTTC.

Worth noting for this clonotype: The junction departs from the called germline gene at one end, perhaps through a read error. The DNA of the CDR3 is TGTGCCAGCAGTGAAGCTGGACAGGGGGGGGATACGCATTATTTT. This gives the protein CASSEAGQGGDTHYF. This chain links TRBV2 with TRBJ2-3; 10 bases agree with TRBD1. This CDR3 contains 15 residues. Germline V gene sequence: CDR1 SNHLY, CDR2 FYNNEI. The complete variable domain, with remaining parts taken from reference TRBV2 and TRBJ2-3, reads EPEVTQTPSHQVTQMGQEVILRCVPISNHLYFYWYRQILGQKVEFLVSFYNNEISEKSEIFDDQFSVERPDGSNFTLKIRSTKLEDSAMYFCASSEAGQGGDTHYFGPGTRLTVL.

The J gene is TRBJ2-7, the V gene TRBV20-1; 11 bases fit TRBD1. Germline CDR1 is DFQATT and CDR2 is SNEGSKA (reference sequence). The length of the CDR3 is 15 residues. The J segment lost 8 bases and the V segment lost 7 bases, leaving 16 bases of the junction unmatched. The CDR3 spells CSVGTGGTTAAKQYF. For the CDR3, the DNA is TGCAGTGTCGGGACAGGGGGGACCACCGCCGCAAAGCAGTACTTC.

This chain links TRBV7-2 with TRBJ2-3; D gene uncertain. The CDR3 has 13 amino acids. Trimming took 7 bases from V and 0 from J, leaving 8 bases between them. From germline, CDR1 is SGHTA and CDR2 FQGNSA. DNA for the CDR3: TGTGCCAGCACACGGTTTAGCACAGATACGCAGTATTTT. This translates into CASTRFSTDTQYF.

The chain couples TRBV20-1 to TRBJ2-1; D is unclear. The V gene lost 1 base and the J gene lost 0 bases, with 13 bases spanning the gap. The length of the CDR3 is 16 residues. CDR1 and CDR2 (germline): DFQATT, SNEGSKA (reference sequence). CDR3 coding DNA: TGCAGTGCTAGAGGCCGACAAGTCGTCTCCTACAATGAGCAGTTCTTC. The encoded protein is CSARGRQVVSYNEQFF.

The rearrangement joins TRBV18 to TRBJ2-3; D gene uncertain. The CDR3 runs 15 residues. Looked up from germline, CDR1 is KGHSH and CDR2 is LQKENI. The V end was cut by 2 bases, the J end by 4 bases, with 13 bases between. CDR3 amino acids: CASSPERTFADTQYF. CDR3 bases: TGTGCCAGCTCACCAGAGCGTACGTTTGCAGATACGCAGTATTTT.

There are a few counts of this clonotype. The chain combines TRBV6-1 with TRBJ1-2; perhaps TRBD1 as D (6 bases). From germline, CDR1 is MNHNS and CDR2 SASEGT. The V and J ends lost 7 bases and 7 bases respectively, with 25 bases between them. The CDR3 is 16 amino acids. CDR3 coding DNA: TGTGCCAGCACTAGAAATCGGGCCGGACAGCTGGGTGGCTACACCTTC. Protein sequence: CASTRNRAGQLGGYTF.

The table lists this clonotype with a few counts. The chain uses TRBV5-4 and TRBJ2-1; TRBD2 is a possible D gene (5 bases). From germline, CDR1 is SGHNT and CDR2 YYREEE (reference sequence). This CDR3 is 15 amino acids long. The V end was cut by 0 bases, the J end by 0 bases, with 7 bases between. The CDR3 DNA follows: TGTGCCAGCAGCTTGGGAGGGAGCTCCTACAATGAGCAGTTCTTC. Encoded protein: CASSLGGSSYNEQFF.

The V gene is TRBV11-3, the J gene TRBJ2-3; possible D gene TRBD2, 6 bases. V shed 6 bases and J shed 5 bases, with 12 bases lying between them. The CDR3 is 13 amino acids. Germline V gives CDR1 SGHNT, CDR2 YENEEA. The CDR3 nucleotides are TGTGCCAGCAGGGGGGGTTTGGTAGATACGCAGTATTTT. Translation gives CASRGGLVDTQYF. The variable domain in full, with the rest retrieved from reference TRBV11-3 and TRBJ2-3, is EAGVVQSPRYKIIEKKQPVAFWCNPISGHNTLYWYLQNLGQGPELLIRYENEEAVDDSQLPKDRFSAERLKGVDSTLKIQPAELGDSAVYLCASRGGLVDTQYFGPGTRLTVL.

The rearrangement joins TRBV28 to TRBJ2-3, with a tentative D call TRBD1 (5 bases). The CDR3 contains 15 residues. Germline CDR1 MDHEN, CDR2 SYDVKM. Trimming stripped 6 bases from V and 1 base from J, with 14 bases between. DNA for the CDR3: TGTGCCAGCAGCTCCTCTTTCAGGGGCACAGATACGCAGTATTTT. It specifies CASSSSFRGTDTQYF.

The chain recombines TRBV15 with TRBJ2-7; D call uncertain. CDR1 and CDR2 (germline): LNHNV, YYDKDF (reference sequence). The CDR3 extends over 13 amino acids. V was shortened by 0 bases and J by 3 bases, with 6 bases between the two germline ends. In nucleotides, the CDR3 is TGTGCCACCAGCAGAGATGCAGTCTACGAGCAGTACTTC. It encodes CATSRDAVYEQYF. The full variable domain, completed using reference TRBV15 and TRBJ2-7, is DAMVIQNPRYQVTQFGKPVTLSCSQTLNHNVMYWYQQKSSQAPKLLFHYYDKDFNNEADTPDNFQSRRPNTSFCFLDIRSPGLGDTAMYLCATSRDAVYEQYFGPGTRLTVT.

The V gene is TRBV6-1, the J gene TRBJ2-5, with D perhaps being TRBD1 or TRBD2 (5 bases each). Trimming took 5 bases from V and 5 from J, leaving 27 bases between them. The CDR3 contains 18 residues. CDR1 is MNHNS, CDR2 SASEGT, per germline. CDR3 coding DNA: TGTGCCAGCAGTACCCGGCGGCTAATGAGAGGGGCCCAGGAGACCCAGTACTTC. As protein: CASSTRRLMRGAQETQYF.

V gene TRBV11-2 combines with J gene TRBJ2-7; D may be TRBD1 or TRBD2 (6 bases each). Germline V gene sequence: CDR1 SGHAT, CDR2 FQNNGV. The CDR3 loop spans 16 amino acids. The V gene lost 1 base and the J gene lost 3 bases, with 16 bases spanning the gap. CDR3 residues: CASSLGGAGSIYEQYF. CDR3 in DNA: TGTGCCAGCAGCTTAGGGGGGGCAGGGTCGATCTACGAGCAGTACTTC.

The CDR3 reads CASTLTGRGRVAEAFF. CDR3 DNA sequence: TGTGCCAGCACTCTCACTGGTCGGGGGCGGGTCGCTGAAGCTTTCTTT. The rearrangement uses TRBV28 and TRBJ1-1, with a tentative D call TRBD1 (6 bases). Germline CDR1 MDHEN, CDR2 SYDVKM. V was cut by 7 bases and J by 6 bases, with 24 bases left in between. The CDR3 length is 16 residues.

The chain employs TRBV2 and TRBJ2-5; no clear D gene. The germline V gene has CDR1 SNHLY and CDR2 FYNNEI. The CDR3 runs to 13 residues. V was cut by 1 base and J by 3 bases, with 6 bases left in between. The CDR3 DNA follows: TGTGCCAGCAGTGAAGAGCAGAAAGAGACCCAGTACTTC. Translation: CASSEEQKETQYF.

The chain carries TRBV7-9 and TRBJ2-7, with unresolved D. In germline, CDR1 is SEHNR, CDR2 FQNEAQ (reference sequence). CDR3 length: 13 residues. V was clipped by 2 bases and J by 3 bases, with 8 bases between them. The CDR3 protein is CASSLSPFYEQYF. DNA for the CDR3: TGTGCCAGCAGCTTATCCCCGTTCTACGAGCAGTACTTC.

The table lists this clonotype with a few counts. The chain carries TRBV6-1 and TRBJ2-7; 12 bases align to TRBD2. This CDR3 has 17 residues. The V segment lost 10 bases and the J segment 1 base; nucleotides outside the gene matches: 14. Germline loops: CDR1 MNHNS, CDR2 SASEGT. CDR3 sequence: CATERASGGAGSYEQYF. For the CDR3, the DNA is TGTGCCACCGAGAGGGCTAGCGGGGGGGCGGGATCCTACGAGCAGTACTTC.

V usage is TRBV27 and J usage is TRBJ2-3; D is uncertain. The germline CDR1 and CDR2 sequences are MNHEY and SMNVEV (reference sequence). Trimming cost V 5 bases and J 0 bases, with 12 bases left between them. The CDR3 runs 15 residues. The CDR3 loop reads CASSHHATSTDTQYF. The CDR3 DNA reads as TGTGCCAGCAGTCACCACGCGACGAGCACAGATACGCAGTATTTT.

The chain is built from TRBV5-6 and TRBJ2-4; tentative D call: TRBD1 (6 bases). Looked up from germline, CDR1 is SGHDT and CDR2 is YYEEEE. The CDR3 length is 15 residues. V lost 1 base to trimming and J lost 0 bases, with 8 bases between them. CDR3 nucleotide sequence: TGTGCCAGCAGCTTGCCGGGACAAGCCAAAAACATTCAGTACTTC. This sequence encodes CASSLPGQAKNIQYF.

The rearrangement links TRBV11-2 to TRBJ1-2, with D perhaps TRBD1 (5 bases). The ends were cut back, 2 bases at V and 7 bases at J, with 26 bases in the middle. Looked up from germline, CDR1 is SGHAT and CDR2 is FQNNGV. This CDR3 is built from 18 residues. The CDR3, as DNA: TGTGCCAGCAGCTTATTCTCACTTCGGGAGCCCGGGGCTGTTGGCTACACCTTC. Amino acids: CASSLFSLREPGAVGYTF.

The J gene is TRBJ1-2, the V gene TRBV6-1; D is unclear. In germline, CDR1 is MNHNS, CDR2 SASEGT. There are 14 residues in the CDR3. The V and J ends lost 4 bases and 6 bases respectively, with 15 bases between them. The CDR3 loop is CASSGLSLGHGYTF. CDR3 sequence (DNA): TGTGCCAGCAGTGGATTATCCCTCGGCCATGGCTACACCTTC.

The chain recombines TRBV12-3 or TRBV12-4 with TRBJ1-1, with 7 positions matching TRBD1. The CDR3 length is 15 residues. Trimming cost V 5 bases and J 0 bases; bases outside gene matches: 6. The CDR3 DNA sequence: TGTGCCAGCAGTGAGGCAGGGGGGATGAACACTGAAGCTTTCTTT. It encodes CASSEAGGMNTEAFF.

The V and J genes are TRBV5-1 and TRBJ1-6, with no clear D. V was cut by 0 bases and J by 14 bases, with 21 bases left in between. The CDR3 is 16 amino acids. CDR1 and CDR2 from the germline V gene are SGHRS and YFSETQ. CDR3 in amino acids: CASSLDTRGSAPSLHF. DNA of the CDR3: TGCGCCAGCAGCTTGGACACTAGAGGGTCAGCCCCATCCCTCCACTTT. Full variable domain (rest looked up from reference TRBV5-1 and TRBJ1-6): KAGVTQTPRYLIKTRGQQVTLSCSPISGHRSVSWYQQTPGQGLQFLFEYFSETQRNKGNFPGRFSGRQFSNSRSEMNVSTLELGDSALYLCASSLDTRGSAPSLHFGNGTRLTVT.

This chain uses TRBV15 with TRBJ2-5; weak D call: TRBD1 (6 bases). V lost 3 bases, J lost 3 bases, and 14 bases lay in between. The CDR3 is made up of 15 amino acids. Per germline, CDR1 LNHNV and CDR2 YYDKDF (reference sequence). CDR3 coding DNA: TGTGCCACCAGCAGGACCCCGAGGACAGAAGAGACCCAGTACTTC. This codes for CATSRTPRTEETQYF.

This clonotype is deemed medium-sized. The chain joins TRBV6-1 to TRBJ2-5, with 14 bases aligning to TRBD2. The CDR3 contains 19 residues. Germline CDR1 reads MNHNS; CDR2 reads SASEGT. The junction had 17 bases not matched to a gene; V was cut back by 6 bases and J by 5 bases. Here the CDR3 reads CASRPTGAGTSGGVETQYF. In nucleotides, the CDR3 is TGTGCCAGCAGACCGACAGGAGCCGGGACTAGCGGGGGCGTGGAGACCCAGTACTTC.